Sequencing of this TCR beta chain was carried out in a study of T cells in Graves' hyperthyroidism and ophthalmopathy (dated by TCRdb to about 2019). Looking at the study overall: Peripheral blood samples were taken at the time of initial diagnosis, prior to any treatment. A discovery cohort of roughly 100 patients, approximately 44 with Graves' ophthalmopathy and over 55 with stable Graves' hyperthyroidism, was used to find distinguishing TCR V-J signatures. Prospective prediction of ophthalmopathy was tested in an independent validation cohort consisting of 18 hyperthyroidism patients and some 16 patients who later progressed to ophthalmopathy. The approximately 90 discovery patients were divided at random into training and test sets in a 7:3 ratio. In addition, the study compared T-cell repertoires in thyroid tissue and in blood from five to seven Graves' hyperthyroidism patients. Following sampling, methimazole starting at 30 mg daily was given to hyperthyroidism patients, and high-dose intravenous methylprednisolone was given to ophthalmopathy patients. The paper reports TCR Vbeta CDR3 sequencing of 140 or so peripheral blood samples: approximately 41 ophthalmopathy, 70 to 85 hyperthyroidism and around 17 progressor patients.

From a lookup of the germline V gene, CDR1 and CDR2 are MDHEN and SYDVKM. Trimming takes 1 base from V and 3 bases from J, and the germline ends sit 28 bases apart. The CDR3 runs 20 residues from the cysteine to the phenylalanine. This entry keeps only the CDR3 DNA: 60 bases, framed from base 1. This clonotype was seen many times. What antigen it recognizes has not been identified. No much larger clonotype is one base removed from it; base qualities were not supplied. Broad study findings and their caveats: During validation, the model predicted progression to ophthalmopathy a median of around 7 months ahead of onset, with more than 60% sensitivity and 72.22% specificity. Most expanded thyroid clonotypes (frequency above 0.001) were also detected in blood, a finding suggesting that blood repertoires may reflect thyroid immune responses. No statistical method was used to set the sample size in advance, and investigators knew the group allocation. Ophthalmopathy was separated from stable hyperthyroidism by a 13 V-J signature model, with around 88% sensitivity and around 81% specificity obtained in cross-validation and 80%/75% obtained in testing.

The TCR beta CDR3 regions were amplified from RNA transcripts. A first-round RT-PCR of the TCR CDR3 used the HTBI primer set with the Qiagen OneStep RT-PCR kit. A second multiplex PCR round built the libraries, followed by size selection and purification. Sequencing of the libraries was done on an Illumina HiSeq2000 using paired-end 100 bp reads. In the source study's methods: SOAPnuke was used to process the raw data, throwing out any read that contained adapters or uncalled bases, had a mean Phred below 15, or lacked an exact constant-primer or identifier match. High-quality paired reads were merged using COPE v1.2.5, and each unique nucleotide sequence was defined as a clonotype. MiTCR v1.1 was used to align clonotypes to the IMGT TRBV, TRBD and TRBJ reference segments. Only V-J combinations with frequency above 0.0001, covering 99% to 99.2% of repertoires, were analysed. The TCS score was defined as the ratio of F50 (clonal expansion) to E x V (chaos), calculated using BLOSUM62-based TCRdist between CDR3 peptides within each V-J. Welch's t-statistics and random forest reduced some 510 V-J features to about 12, which were used in a naive Bayes classifier (R e1071). TCRdb applied fastp at Q25 and MiXCR to the public reads, then kept only in-frame beta chains. Duplicate CDR3 protein sequences are folded into a single record with the most common DNA and genes. None of the V and J calls come from the authors' own analysis; TCRdb made them. The sample profile shows under 300,000 distinct CDR3 sequences; over 12% of them were found once. The top ten clonotypes cover under 35% of the sample.

Hyperthyroidism patients were newly diagnosed, had a disease duration of under 2 months, and were aged 18 to 65 years. Any patient with an uncontrolled infection, another autoimmune disease, pregnancy or lactation was excluded. Diagnoses were established on the basis of clinical symptoms, serum thyroxine and TRAb, thyroid ultrasound, and orbital computed tomography. Blood from progressor patients was collected at the time of first diagnosis with hyperthyroidism, before any ophthalmopathy symptoms had appeared. PBMCs were isolated from about 10 ml of fresh peripheral blood by Ficoll-Paque density gradient centrifugation. Progressor patients were first diagnosed with Graves' hyperthyroidism and then developed ophthalmopathy during follow-up. Trizol reagent was used to extract total RNA, and RNA quality was then checked on an Agilent 2100 Bioanalyzer.

The sequence joins TRBV28 to TRBJ2-7, and TRBD2 may be the D gene, going by 6 matching bases. This receptor was taken from a woman between 50 and 59 years old with Graves' hyperthyroidism that later progressed to Graves' ophthalmopathy. Sequenced input: blood. Read as DNA, the sequence is TGTGCCAGCAGTTTATCTTCCCAAAAGACTAGTGGGGCGCTCCGCTACGAGCAGTACTTC. Its protein product is CASSLSSQKTSGALRYEQYF.